The rows below give T cell receptor beta chains drawn from one sample of a study of blood T cell repertoires in COVID-19. The repertoire was sequenced with immunoSEQ multiplex PCR; TCRdb's copy has only in-frame clones and lacks some. Of about 120,000 clones in the sample, about four fifths were seen once. Specimen: peripheral blood. These receptors all come from a human donor in a cohort sampled during active COVID-19. Each CDR3 is given with its conserved first and last residue. The order of the fields is V gene, D gene, clone size, J gene, CDR3 DNA, CDR3 protein. A D gene is named only where the DNA matches it firmly. Clone size is not always given. Where it is, it says once, few, many or a class for expanded clones.

TRBV24-1,-,-,TRBJ2-7,TGTGCCACCAGTGTCCCGATTCCCGCCAGGGACTACGAGCAGTACTTC,CATSVPIPARDYEQYF
TRBV5-5,-,few,TRBJ1-1,TGTGCCAGCAGCCCAAGCGACAGGAGACACACTGAAGCTTTCTTT,CASSPSDRRHTEAFF
TRBV24-1,-,-,TRBJ1-1,TGTGCCACCAGTGAGGGTAGCCAGAACATGAACACTGAAGCTTTCTTT,CATSEGSQNMNTEAFF
TRBV6-6,TRBD1,-,TRBJ2-1,TGTGCCAGCGACGGACAGGCTGGCCTGGGGGAGTTCTTC,CASDGQAGLGEFF
TRBV5-6,-,-,TRBJ1-6,TGTGCCAGCAGCTCGGGGGTTGCGGATTCACCCCTCCACTTT,CASSSGVADSPLHF
TRBV7-3,TRBD2,-,TRBJ2-7,TGTGCCAGCAGCGAACTAGCGGGGGTCTCCTACGAGCAGTACTTC,CASSELAGVSYEQYF
TRBV14,-,-,TRBJ1-2,TGTGCCAGCAGCTCGCAAACGGGACAACGTGGCTACACCTTC,CASSSQTGQRGYTF
TRBV7-9,TRBD2,few,TRBJ2-1,TGTGCCAGCAGCTTTAGCGGGAGGGGGGTATATGAGCAGTTCTTC,CASSFSGRGVYEQFF
TRBV21-1,-,few,TRBJ1-1,TGTGCCAGCAGCGCTACCCGGGATACTGAAGCTTTCTTT,CASSATRDTEAFF
TRBV24-1,TRBD2,-,TRBJ2-5,TGTGCCACCAGTGATTCTAGGACTAGACGAGAGACCCAGTACTTC,CATSDSRTRRETQYF
TRBV2,TRBD1,-,TRBJ1-5,TGTGCCAGCATGGGACAGGGGAGTCAGCCCCAGCATTTT,CASMGQGSQPQHF
TRBV7-3,-,-,TRBJ2-1,TGTGCCAGCAGCTTAAAGGCGGGGCGGGGGCAAAATGAGCAGTTCTTC,CASSLKAGRGQNEQFF
TRBV2,-,-,TRBJ2-7,TGTGCCAGCAGTCCAACCTTCCAGGGGGAGCAGTACTTC,CASSPTFQGEQYF
TRBV4-2,-,-,TRBJ1-3,TGTGCCAGCAGCCAAGATAAACCAGAAATTTTCTCTGGAAACACCATATATTTT,CASSQDKPEIFSGNTIYF
TRBV24-1,-,-,TRBJ2-3,TGTGCCACCAGTGAGATGGGCCTAGCGCCCACAGATACGCAGTATTTT,CATSEMGLAPTDTQYF
TRBV5-1,-,-,TRBJ2-1,TGCGCCAGCAGCTTGTGGCTAGCGTCAAATGAGCAGTTCTTC,CASSLWLASNEQFF
TRBV27,TRBD2,few,TRBJ2-1,TGTGCCAGCAGTCACCACCAAAAACTAGCGGGAGGTCAGTCCTACAATGAGCAGTTCTTC,CASSHHQKLAGGQSYNEQFF
TRBV9,TRBD2,-,TRBJ2-2,TGTGCCAGCAGCCCCAGGCTAGCGGGAACGAGGAACACCGGGGAGCTGTTTTTT,CASSPRLAGTRNTGELFF
TRBV7-9,-,-,TRBJ2-1,TGTGCCAGCAGCTTTGGCAGTGACAATGAGCAGTTCTTC,CASSFGSDNEQFF
TRBV6-5,-,few,TRBJ2-7,TGTGCCAGCAGCCTCGGGGGACAGCCAAACCACGAGCAGTACTTC,CASSLGGQPNHEQYF
TRBV13,-,few,TRBJ2-7,TGTGCCAGCGCCAGGGTCGGTGAGCAGTACTTC,CASARVGEQYF
TRBV18,-,-,TRBJ2-5,TGTGCCAGCTCACCAGACACAGTTGGAGAGACCCAGTACTTC,CASSPDTVGETQYF
TRBV6-1,-,-,TRBJ1-2,TGTGCCAGCAGTGAAAGCAGGGTAATGGGATACACCTTC,CASSESRVMGYTF
TRBV15,TRBD1,-,TRBJ2-7,TGTGCCACCAGCGGGAACCTCGGGACAGGGGTAGGGGAGCAGTACTTC,CATSGNLGTGVGEQYF
TRBV4-3,-,-,TRBJ2-7,TGCGCCAGCAGCCAAGAGCGAGAGAAGCAGTACTTC,CASSQEREKQYF
TRBV7-2,TRBD2,few,TRBJ2-2,TGTGCCAGCAGCCGGATTAGGACTAGCGGGAGGGCCGGGGAGCTGTTTTTT,CASSRIRTSGRAGELFF
TRBV19,-,few,TRBJ2-7,TGTGCCAGTAGGCTCCGCGCAGGGTCCTACGAGCAGTACTTC,CASRLRAGSYEQYF
TRBV14,TRBD2,-,TRBJ2-5,TGTGCCAGCAGCCGGGGGGGTCCCGAGACCCAGTACTTC,CASSRGGPETQYF
TRBV6-5,-,-,TRBJ1-1,TGTGCCAGCAGAGAGGGAGGGGCCCGGGGTGAAGCTTTCTTT,CASREGGARGEAFF
TRBV6-5,-,-,TRBJ1-1,TGTGCCAGCAGTTTCCAGGACAGTAGAGTCACTGAAGCTTTCTTT,CASSFQDSRVTEAFF
TRBV24-1,-,-,TRBJ1-2,TGTGCCACCAAGGGGCCGGCTGTTAGTGGCTACACCTTC,CATKGPAVSGYTF
TRBV6-2/TRBV6-3,TRBD2,-,TRBJ2-7,TGTGCCAGCAGTTACGGCCCTAGCGGGAGATCAGACGAGCAGTACTTC,CASSYGPSGRSDEQYF
TRBV5-6,-,-,TRBJ2-7,TGTGCCAGCAGCTCGTACACAGGGTCCCCCTACGAGCAGTACTTC,CASSSYTGSPYEQYF
TRBV28,-,few,TRBJ2-7,TGTGCCAGCAGTCCCTGGGTGGGCCTACCCTACGAGCAGTACTTC,CASSPWVGLPYEQYF
TRBV5-4,-,-,TRBJ1-2,TGTGCCAGCAGCTTGATACCAGGGAACTTGGGCTACACCTTC,CASSLIPGNLGYTF
TRBV5-1,TRBD1,-,TRBJ1-2,TGCGCCAGCAGCCAAGCGGTGGACAGGGGTTTCGGTGGCTACACCTTC,CASSQAVDRGFGGYTF
TRBV27,-,-,TRBJ2-1,TGTGCCAGCAGTCCCAGGGGGGAGGCCTACAATGAGCAGTTCTTC,CASSPRGEAYNEQFF
TRBV15,-,-,TRBJ2-3,TGTGCCACCAGCAGAGATCAGGCTAGCATATTCACAGATACGCAGTATTTT,CATSRDQASIFTDTQYF
TRBV9,TRBD2,once,TRBJ2-2,TGTGCCAGCAGCGTAGGCCCTAGCGGGGATTTGGGCGCCGGGGAGCTGTTTTTT,CASSVGPSGDLGAGELFF
TRBV19,TRBD1,-,TRBJ1-1,TGTGCCAGTAGTATAGCTGGAGACAGGGGGCTTCACACTGAAGCTTTCTTT,CASSIAGDRGLHTEAFF
TRBV2,-,-,TRBJ1-5,TGTGCCAGCGCCGAGGATAGCAATCAGCCCCAGCATTTT,CASAEDSNQPQHF
TRBV27,TRBD2,few,TRBJ2-7,TGTGCCAGCAGTTTGGGGACTAGCGCAGACGAGCAGTACTTC,CASSLGTSADEQYF
TRBV16,-,-,TRBJ2-7,TGTGCCAGCAGCCAGGGAGGTATCGACATGTACGAGCAGTACTTC,CASSQGGIDMYEQYF
TRBV19,-,-,TRBJ1-2,TGTGCCAGTAGTATAGAGGGGGCTGGCTACACCTTC,CASSIEGAGYTF
TRBV11-3,TRBD2,-,TRBJ2-1,TGTGCCAGCAGCCCAAGTGGGACTAGCGAGTACAATGAGCAGTTCTTC,CASSPSGTSEYNEQFF
TRBV20-1,-,-,TRBJ1-1,TGCAGTGCTAGTAACCAGGGAGAAGCTTTCTTT,CSASNQGEAFF
TRBV28,TRBD1,-,TRBJ1-1,TGTGCCAGCAGTCCTGCCGACAGGGTGAACACTGAAGCTTTCTTT,CASSPADRVNTEAFF
TRBV4-2,TRBD2,-,TRBJ2-7,TGTGCCAGCAGCCAAGGTTCTAGCGGGACGTTCTACGAGCAGTACTTC,CASSQGSSGTFYEQYF
TRBV3-1/TRBV3-2,TRBD1,few,TRBJ1-1,TGTGCCAGCGGAGCTAGACAGGGAAGAAGTGAAGCTTTCTTT,CASGARQGRSEAFF
TRBV7-3,TRBD1,-,TRBJ1-3,TGTGCCAGCAGCTCACAGGGGACCTCTGGAAACACCATATATTTT,CASSSQGTSGNTIYF
TRBV5-4,TRBD1,few,TRBJ1-6,TGTGCCAGCCACCATTGGGACAGGGGCAATTCACCCCTCCACTTT,CASHHWDRGNSPLHF
TRBV30,-,-,TRBJ2-1,TGTGCCTGGAGTGTCCAGTCTGATGAGCAGTTCTTC,CAWSVQSDEQFF
TRBV7-2,-,-,TRBJ1-6,TGTGCCAGCAGCTGGGGGACAACAACCTATAATTCACCCCTCCACTTT,CASSWGTTTYNSPLHF